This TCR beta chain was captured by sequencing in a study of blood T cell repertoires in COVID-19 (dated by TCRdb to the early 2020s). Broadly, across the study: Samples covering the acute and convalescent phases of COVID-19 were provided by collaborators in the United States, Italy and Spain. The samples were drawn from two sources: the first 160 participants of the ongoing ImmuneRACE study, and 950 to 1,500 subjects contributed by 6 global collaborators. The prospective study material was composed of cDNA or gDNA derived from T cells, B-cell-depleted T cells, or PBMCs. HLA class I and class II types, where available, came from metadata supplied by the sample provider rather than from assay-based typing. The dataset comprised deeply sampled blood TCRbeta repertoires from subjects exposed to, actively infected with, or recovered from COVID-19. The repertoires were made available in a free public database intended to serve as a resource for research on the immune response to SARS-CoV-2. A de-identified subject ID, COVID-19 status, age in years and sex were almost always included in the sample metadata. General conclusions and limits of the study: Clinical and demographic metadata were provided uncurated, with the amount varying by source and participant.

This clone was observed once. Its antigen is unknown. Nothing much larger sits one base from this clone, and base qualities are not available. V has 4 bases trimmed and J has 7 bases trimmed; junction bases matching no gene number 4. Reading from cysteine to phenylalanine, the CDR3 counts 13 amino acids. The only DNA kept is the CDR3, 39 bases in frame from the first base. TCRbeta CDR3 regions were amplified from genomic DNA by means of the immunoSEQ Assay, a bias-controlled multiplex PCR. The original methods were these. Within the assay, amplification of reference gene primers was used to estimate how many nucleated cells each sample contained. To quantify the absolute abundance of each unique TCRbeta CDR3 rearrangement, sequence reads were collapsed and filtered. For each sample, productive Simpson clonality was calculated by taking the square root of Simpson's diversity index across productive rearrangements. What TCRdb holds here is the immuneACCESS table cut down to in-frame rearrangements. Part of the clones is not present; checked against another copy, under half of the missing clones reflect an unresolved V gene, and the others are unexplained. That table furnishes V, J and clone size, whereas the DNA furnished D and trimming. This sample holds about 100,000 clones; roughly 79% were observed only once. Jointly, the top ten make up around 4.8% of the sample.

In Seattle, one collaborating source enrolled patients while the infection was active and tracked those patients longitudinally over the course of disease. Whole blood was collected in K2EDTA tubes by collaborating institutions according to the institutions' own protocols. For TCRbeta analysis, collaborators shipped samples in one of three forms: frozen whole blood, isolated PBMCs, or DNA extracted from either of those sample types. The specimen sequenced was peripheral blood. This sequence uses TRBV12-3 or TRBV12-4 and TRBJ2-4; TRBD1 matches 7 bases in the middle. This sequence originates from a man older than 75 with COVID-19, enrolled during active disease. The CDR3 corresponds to CASSSTGPNIQYF. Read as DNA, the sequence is TGTGCCAGCAGTTCGACAGGGCCGAACATTCAGTACTTC.